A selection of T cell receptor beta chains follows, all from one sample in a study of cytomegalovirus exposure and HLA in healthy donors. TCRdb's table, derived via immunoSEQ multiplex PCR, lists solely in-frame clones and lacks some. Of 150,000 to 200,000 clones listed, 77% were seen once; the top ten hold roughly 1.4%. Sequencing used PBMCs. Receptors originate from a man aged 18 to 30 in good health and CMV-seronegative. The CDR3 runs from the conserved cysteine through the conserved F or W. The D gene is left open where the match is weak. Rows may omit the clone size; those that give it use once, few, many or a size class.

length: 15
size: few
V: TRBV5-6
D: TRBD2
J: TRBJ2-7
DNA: TGTGCCAGCACCTTGGGCTTGCGGGGGGAGGTCGAGCAGTACTTC
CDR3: CASTLGLRGEVEQYF

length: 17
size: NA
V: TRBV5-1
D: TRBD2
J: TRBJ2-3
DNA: TGCGCCAGCAGCTTGAGACCAGCGGGAGATGGCACAGATACGCAGTATTTT
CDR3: CASSLRPAGDGTDTQYF

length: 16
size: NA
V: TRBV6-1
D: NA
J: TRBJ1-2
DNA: TGTGCCAGCAGTGAATTGGGGTTACAGGTCTTCTGGGGCTACACCTTC
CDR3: CASSELGLQVFWGYTF

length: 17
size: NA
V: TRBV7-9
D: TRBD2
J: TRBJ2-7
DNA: TGTGCCAGCAGCTTAACTAGCGGGGGGCCCGGATCATACGAGCAGTACTTC
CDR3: CASSLTSGGPGSYEQYF

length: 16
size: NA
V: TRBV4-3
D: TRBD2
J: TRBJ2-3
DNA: TGCGCCAGCAGCCGGGCTAGCGGGATAGGAGCAGATACGCAGTATTTT
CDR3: CASSRASGIGADTQYF

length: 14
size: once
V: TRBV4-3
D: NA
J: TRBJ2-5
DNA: TGCGCCAGCAGCCTCCGGACTGGTCAAGAGACCCAGTACTTC
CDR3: CASSLRTGQETQYF

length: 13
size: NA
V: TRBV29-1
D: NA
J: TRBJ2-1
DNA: TGCAGCTATCGGGGGGCTACAGGGAATGAGCAGTTCTTC
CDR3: CSYRGATGNEQFF

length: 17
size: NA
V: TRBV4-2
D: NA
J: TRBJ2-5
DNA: TGTGCCAGCAGCCAAGAACCTGGGGCTAGCGAGGGGGAGACCCAGTACTTC
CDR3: CASSQEPGASEGETQYF

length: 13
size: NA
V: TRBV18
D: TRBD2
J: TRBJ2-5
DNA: TGTGCCAGCTCAGCGGGGGTTCGAGAGACCCAGTACTTC
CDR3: CASSAGVRETQYF

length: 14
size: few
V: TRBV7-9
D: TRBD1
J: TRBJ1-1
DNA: TGTGCCAGCAGCTTACAGGGGGCGCGTACTGAAGCTTTCTTT
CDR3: CASSLQGARTEAFF